A single sample gave rise to the 22 T cell receptor beta chains below, sequenced in a study of T cells in women clearing cervical HPV infection. TCRdb's table, derived via immunoSEQ multiplex PCR, lists solely in-frame clones and lacks some. The sample holds approximately 52,000 clones. Material: blood buffy coat. The origin of the receptors is a woman aged 18 to 75 with a cervical HPV16 infection that either progressed to CIN3+ or cleared (not recorded which).

Details on this clone: The read finishes 3 residues shy of the CDR3 end, and the germline J gene is used to complete it. V and J are TRBV29-1 and TRBJ1-1; 7 bases agree with TRBD1. This CDR3 is 15 amino acids long. V lost 6 bases and J lost 3; bases outside the gene matches: 13. Looked up from germline, CDR1 is SQVTM and CDR2 is ANQGSEA. The CDR3 region is CSVETGIRRYTEAFF. The DNA read from the CDR3 is TGCAGCGTCGAGACAGGGATACGTAGGTACACTGAA.

The CDR3 DNA, read in part, is TGTGCCAGCAGCCAAGGCCCCGGGACAGGGATCACCGGGGAG. Residues: CASSQGPGTGITGE. The whole CDR3 sequence is CASSQGPGTGITGELFF. The genes are TRBV7-7 and TRBJ2-2; 9 bases are shared with TRBD1. The read ends 3 residues early relative to the CDR3; the germline J gene fills the gap. The ends lost 5 bases at V and 4 bases at J; junction bases unmatched: 11. The V gene's germline CDR1 is SSHAT and CDR2 FNYEAQ (reference sequence). The CDR3 has 17 residues.

Comments on this clone: The read is 3 residues too short to cover the CDR3 end, so that end is filled in from the germline J gene. This chain links TRBV2 with TRBJ1-2; 7 bases fit TRBD1. The ends lost 6 bases at V and 5 bases at J; junction bases unmatched: 15. Per germline, CDR1 SNHLY and CDR2 FYNNEI. CDR3 size: 16 residues. This CDR3 reads CASRSVLQGTGYGYTF. CDR3 DNA, as far as it was read: TGTGCCAGCAGGAGTGTTTTACAGGGGACCGGTTATGGC.

Details on this clone: The CDR3 extends 3 residues past the end of the read, so its final part is completed from the germline J gene. The V and J genes are TRBV7-2 and TRBJ2-7, with D possibly being TRBD1 (5 bases). CDR1 and CDR2 from the germline V gene are SGHTA and FQGNSA. The CDR3 runs 12 residues. Trimming removed 2 bases from V and 5 bases from J, with 7 bases in between. CDR3 sequence reads: CASSLSRDEQYF. CDR3 bases read: TGTGCCAGCAGCTTATCCAGGGACGAG.

Of note for this clone: The missing CDR3 end, 3 residues past where the read stops, is filled in from the germline J gene. The chain joins TRBV19 to TRBJ2-1, with TRBD1 matching 8 bases. CDR1 LNHDA and CDR2 SQIVND come from the germline V gene (reference sequence). The CDR3 spans 15 residues. V dropped 2 bases and J dropped 6; count of bases not matched to a gene: 6. CDR3 amino acids: CASSIPGQGGNEQFF. The sequenced part of the CDR3 DNA is TGTGCCAGTAGTATACCCGGACAGGGCGGCAATGAG. Using reference TRBV19 and TRBJ2-1 for the parts outside the CDR3, the full variable domain is DGGITQSPKYLFRKEGQNVTLSCEQNLNHDAMYWYRQDPGQGLRLIYYSQIVNDFQKGDIAEGYSVSREKKESFPLTVTSAQKNPTAFYLCASSIPGQGGNEQFFGPGTRLTVL.

With respect to this clone: The read ends 3 residues early relative to the CDR3; the germline J gene fills the gap. This sequence joins TRBV5-1 and TRBJ1-1, with 8 bases lining up with TRBD1. V gave up 4 bases and J gave up 1 base; unmatched junction bases: 6. Germline V CDR1 and CDR2: SGHRS, YFSETQ. CDR3 size: 15 residues. CDR3 DNA, as far as it was read: TGCGCCAGCAGCCCCGGACAGGGCCGGAACACTGAA. It yields the protein CASSPGQGRNTE. The whole CDR3 sequence reads CASSPGQGRNTEAFF.

About this clone itself: Read data end 3 residues before the CDR3 end; the end is taken from the germline J gene. The rearrangement links TRBV9 to TRBJ2-1, with a tentative D call TRBD2 (6 bases). The germline V gene encodes CDR1 SGDLS and CDR2 YYNGEE. V lost 2 bases, J lost 4 bases, and 16 bases lay in between. The CDR3 consists of 16 residues. The covered CDR3 bases are TGTGCCAGCAGCGTTCGGACGCGGGATCCATACAATGAG. This gives the protein CASSVRTRDPYNE. In full, the CDR3 reads CASSVRTRDPYNEQFF.

The CDR3 reads CASSNVGRGPGELFF. Partial CDR3 DNA: TGTGCCAGTAGTAACGTCGGGAGGGGCCCCGGGGAG. The chain joins TRBV19 to TRBJ2-2, with 8 bases matching TRBD2. Read sequence stops 3 residues before the CDR3 end, and the germline J gene provides the missing end. V lost 4 bases to trimming and J lost 6 bases; unmatched junction nucleotides: 7. The CDR3 length is 15 residues. In germline, CDR1 is LNHDA, CDR2 SQIVND (reference sequence). The full variable domain, with the rest looked up from reference TRBV19 and TRBJ2-2, is DGGITQSPKYLFRKEGQNVTLSCEQNLNHDAMYWYRQDPGQGLRLIYYSQIVNDFQKGDIAEGYSVSREKKESFPLTVTSAQKNPTAFYLCASSNVGRGPGELFFGEGSRLTVL.

Comment on this clone: The CDR3 extends 3 residues past the end of the read, so its final part is completed from the germline J gene. The J gene is TRBJ1-1, the V gene TRBV6-2 or TRBV6-3; possible D gene TRBD1, 5 bases. The V end was cut by 4 bases, the J end by 5 bases, with 8 bases between. This CDR3 contains 12 residues. Germline CDR1 is MNHEY and CDR2 is SVGEGT. The part of the CDR3 DNA that was read is TGTGCCAGCAGTTGGGACTTTACTGAA. Protein: CASSWDFTE. The whole CDR3 sequence reads CASSWDFTEAFF.

A note on this clone: The CDR3 end falls 3 residues outside the read, so it is completed with the germline J gene. The J gene is TRBJ1-2, the V gene TRBV29-1, with D perhaps TRBD1 (5 bases). V lost 3 bases and J lost 5, with 22 bases in between. There are 16 residues in the CDR3. The germline CDR1 and CDR2 sequences are SQVTM and ANQGSEA. The CDR3: CSVDRLIVAGTYGYTF. The CDR3 bases that were read are TGCAGCGTTGATCGGCTAATCGTGGCGGGGACTTATGGC.

About this clone: Other DNA variants within this sample encode the same CDR3. CDR3 loop: CASSLEGSSYEQYF. The part of the CDR3 DNA that was read is TGCGCCAGCAGCTTGGAGGGCAGCTCCTACGAG. The V and J genes are TRBV5-1 and TRBJ2-7; D unclear. The read comes to an end 3 residues before the CDR3 does, leaving the germline J gene to fill in the end. The CDR3 spans 14 residues. The V gene's germline CDR1 is SGHRS and CDR2 YFSETQ. V lost 0 bases to trimming and J lost 0 bases, with 7 bases between them.

As regards this clone: The CDR3 end falls 3 residues outside the read, so it is completed with the germline J gene. This rearrangement joins TRBV12-3 or TRBV12-4 to TRBJ2-3, with 13 bases fitting TRBD2. Trimming took 4 bases from V and 8 from J; bases not matched to a gene: 6. CDR3 length: 15 amino acids. The CDR3: CASSSGTSGIGTQYF. CDR3 bases read: TGTGCCAGCAGTTCCGGGACTAGCGGGATAGGTACG.

Comment on this clone: From the germline J gene comes the end of the CDR3, since the read stops 3 residues before it. The chain uses TRBV19 and TRBJ1-5; 7 nucleotides align to TRBD1. This CDR3 has 13 amino acids. Germline V CDR1 and CDR2: LNHDA, SQIVND (reference sequence). J lost 2 bases, V lost 8 bases, and 3 bases had no gene match. Incomplete CDR3 DNA: TGTGCCAGTGGAGGACAGGGCAATCAGCCC. This codes for CASGGQGNQP. The whole CDR3 is CASGGQGNQPQHF. The variable domain in full, completed from reference TRBV19 and TRBJ1-5, reads DGGITQSPKYLFRKEGQNVTLSCEQNLNHDAMYWYRQDPGQGLRLIYYSQIVNDFQKGDIAEGYSVSREKKESFPLTVTSAQKNPTAFYLCASGGQGNQPQHFGDGTRLSIL.

Of note for this clone: The CDR3 end falls 3 residues outside the read, so it is completed with the germline J gene. The chain links TRBV10-3 to TRBJ1-1; TRBD1 might be the D (6 bases). Trimming removed 3 bases at V and 2 bases at J, with 7 bases between. CDR3 length: 13 residues. Germline loops: CDR1 ENHRY, CDR2 SYGVKD. CDR3 DNA, as far as it was read: TGTGCCATCAGTGACAGGGGAAACACTGAA. Its translation is CAISDRGNTE. The complete CDR3 protein is CAISDRGNTEAFF.

Regarding this clone: The read ends 3 residues shy of where the CDR3 ends; the end is completed using the germline J gene. This chain links TRBV24-1 with TRBJ1-6, with 10 bases matching TRBD1. V trimming: 9 bases; J trimming: 8 bases; junction bases outside the gene matches: 12. The CDR3 is made up of 16 amino acids. The germline V gene encodes CDR1 KGHDR and CDR2 SFDVKD. The CDR3 here is CATPPRDRGSDSPLHF. The part of the CDR3 DNA that was read is TGTGCCACCCCTCCCCGGGACAGGGGTTCGGATTCACCC.

Of note for this clone: The sequenced fragment ends 3 residues before the CDR3 boundary, so the rest is inferred from the germline J gene. The rearrangement links TRBV30 to TRBJ2-1; TRBD2 matches 15 bases. This CDR3 comprises 15 residues. With V trimmed by 3 bases and J by 7 bases, 4 bases remained unmatched. Germline V lookup: CDR1 GTSNPN, CDR2 SVGIG (reference sequence). CDR3 protein: CAWRAGTSGRNEQFF. The sequenced part of the CDR3 DNA is TGTGCCTGGAGGGCCGGGACTAGCGGGAGGAATGAG. The variable domain in full, with the rest retrieved from reference TRBV30 and TRBJ2-1, is SQTIHQWPATLVQPVGSPLSLECTVEGTSNPNLYWYRQAAGRGLQLLFYSVGIGQISSEVPQNLSASRPQDRQFILSSKKLLLSDSGFYLCAWRAGTSGRNEQFFGPGTRLTVL.

For this clone: The read is 3 residues too short to cover the CDR3 end, so that end is filled in from the germline J gene. The rearrangement links TRBV13 to TRBJ1-4; maybe TRBD1 (6 bases). The length of the CDR3 is 15 residues. Germline V gene data show CDR1 as PRHDT and CDR2 as FYEKMQ (reference sequence). Trimming pared 3 bases from V and 5 bases from J, leaving 13 bases between. The CDR3: CASSFGRTGNEKLFF. CDR3 bases read: TGTGCCAGCAGCTTCGGTAGAACAGGGAATGAAAAA.

Details on this clone: The read ends 3 residues shy of where the CDR3 ends; the end is completed using the germline J gene. This chain uses TRBV28 with TRBJ1-4, with TRBD1 as a possible D gene (6 bases). V was clipped by 3 bases and J by 3 bases, with 14 bases between them. This CDR3 is 16 amino acids long. Germline values: CDR1 MDHEN, CDR2 SYDVKM. CDR3 region: CASSFSQGLANEKLFF. Partial CDR3 DNA: TGTGCCAGCAGTTTCTCGCAGGGGCTGGCTAATGAAAAA.

Regarding this clone: The read is 3 residues too short to cover the CDR3 end, so that end is filled in from the germline J gene. This chain joins TRBV9 and TRBJ2-7; D remains ambiguous. Germline lookup yields CDR1 SGDLS and CDR2 YYNGEE. The CDR3 totals 13 residues. The V gene lost 0 bases and the J gene lost 6 bases, with 10 bases spanning the gap. CDR3 amino acids: CASSVAPSLEQYF. The covered CDR3 bases are TGTGCCAGCAGCGTAGCTCCCTCTCTCGAG. The full variable domain, its missing parts supplied by reference TRBV9 and TRBJ2-7, is DSGVTQTPKHLITATGQRVTLRCSPRSGDLSVYWYQQSLDQGLQFLIQYYNGEERAKGNILERFSAQQFPDLHSELNLSSLELGDSALYFCASSVAPSLEQYFGPGTRLTVT.

As for this clone: The read ends 3 residues before the CDR3 terminus; that terminus is restored from the germline J gene. The V gene is TRBV5-1, the J gene TRBJ2-1; 7 bases fit TRBD2. This CDR3 spans 15 amino acids. The germline gives CDR1 SGHRS, CDR2 YFSETQ. V was clipped by 7 bases and J by 5 bases; unmatched bases: 12. The CDR3 bases that were read are TGCGCCAGCGGTCCCACGGGCCGGGGGGACAATGAG. This sequence encodes CASGPTGRGDNE. In full, the CDR3 reads CASGPTGRGDNEQFF.

A word on this clone: From the germline J gene comes the end of the CDR3, since the read stops 3 residues before it. This rearrangement joins TRBV5-1 to TRBJ1-6; tentatively, D is TRBD1 (6 bases). The CDR3 is 13 amino acids. The germline gives CDR1 SGHRS, CDR2 YFSETQ. CDR3: CASRKEQGAALHF. CDR3 bases read: TGCGCCAGCAGGAAGGAACAGGGTGCGGCC.

In regard to this clone: The CDR3 end is not reached by the read, which stops 3 residues before it; the germline J gene fills it in. This chain uses TRBV5-4 with TRBJ2-5; D unclear. The CDR3 consists of 13 residues. Germline V gene data show CDR1 as SGHNT and CDR2 as YYREEE (reference sequence). V was shortened by 0 bases and J by 2 bases, with 5 bases between the two germline ends. The DNA read from the CDR3 is TGTGCCAGCAGCTTGGAACTTCAAGAGACC. It encodes CASSLELQET. The entire CDR3 is CASSLELQETQYF.